These T cell receptor beta chains were read from a single sample in a study of T cell changes during pregnancy in multiple sclerosis. TCRdb's table, derived via immunoSEQ multiplex PCR, lists solely in-frame clones and lacks some. The top ten hold more than 0.55% of the sample, which has approximately 45,000 clones, 80% to 95% seen once. The starting material was CD4+ T cells from peripheral blood mononuclear cells, obtained in the first trimester of pregnancy. The receptors stem from a female donor with multiple sclerosis, enrolled in a pregnancy study. Both conserved end residues are part of each CDR3. Each record gives: J gene, D gene, clone size, V gene, CDR3 protein, CDR3 DNA. The D gene is left open where the match is weak. For some rows the clone size is stated as once, few or many, or as a class when expanded; others skip it.

J gene: TRBJ2-1; D gene: TRBD2; clone size: .; V gene: TRBV14; CDR3 protein: CASRLTSGRGNEQFF; CDR3 DNA: TGTGCCAGCAGGCTAACTAGCGGGAGGGGCAATGAGCAGTTCTTC
J gene: TRBJ1-5; D gene: TRBD1; clone size: once; V gene: TRBV6-5; CDR3 protein: CASGRGNQPQHF; CDR3 DNA: TGTGCCAGCGGCAGGGGGAACCAGCCCCAGCATTTT
J gene: TRBJ2-3; D gene: TRBD2; clone size: .; V gene: TRBV19; CDR3 protein: CASSLRTSGRGRGGATDTQYF; CDR3 DNA: TGTGCCAGTAGTCTACGGACTAGCGGGAGAGGAAGGGGGGGTGCCACAGATACGCAGTATTTT
J gene: TRBJ2-7; D gene: TRBD2; clone size: .; V gene: TRBV15; CDR3 protein: CATSRGGRDYEQYF; CDR3 DNA: TGTGCCACCAGCCGGGGCGGGAGGGACTACGAGCAGTACTTC
J gene: TRBJ2-3; D gene: .; clone size: once; V gene: TRBV6-5; CDR3 protein: CASSPTGRDTQYF; CDR3 DNA: TGTGCCAGCAGTCCTACAGGGAGAGATACGCAGTATTTT
J gene: TRBJ2-3; D gene: .; clone size: .; V gene: TRBV9; CDR3 protein: CASSVDPGGLLADTQYF; CDR3 DNA: TGTGCCAGCAGCGTAGACCCCGGGGGATTGTTGGCAGATACGCAGTATTTT
J gene: TRBJ2-6; D gene: .; clone size: .; V gene: TRBV18; CDR3 protein: CASSPGTRSGANVLTF; CDR3 DNA: TGTGCCAGCTCACCGGGGACACGATCTGGGGCCAACGTCCTGACTTTC
J gene: TRBJ2-7; D gene: TRBD2; clone size: few; V gene: TRBV7-8; CDR3 protein: CASTRGGRAGEQYF; CDR3 DNA: TGTGCCAGCACCCGTGGCGGGAGGGCCGGGGAGCAGTACTTC
J gene: TRBJ1-1; D gene: TRBD1; clone size: .; V gene: TRBV5-1; CDR3 protein: CASGPETGPTEAFF; CDR3 DNA: TGCGCCAGCGGACCAGAGACAGGGCCAACTGAAGCTTTCTTT
J gene: TRBJ1-2; D gene: .; clone size: once; V gene: TRBV27; CDR3 protein: CASSPTQSRDGYTF; CDR3 DNA: TGTGCCAGCAGTCCGACACAGAGCCGTGATGGCTACACCTTC
J gene: TRBJ2-7; D gene: TRBD1; clone size: .; V gene: TRBV19; CDR3 protein: CATGNLAGTGLEQYF; CDR3 DNA: TGTGCCACCGGAAATTTAGCCGGGACAGGGCTCGAGCAGTACTTC
J gene: TRBJ2-6; D gene: .; clone size: .; V gene: TRBV7-6; CDR3 protein: CASSLRVAGGPSGANVLTF; CDR3 DNA: TGTGCCAGCAGCTTACGGGTGGCTGGAGGGCCCTCTGGGGCCAACGTCCTGACTTTC
J gene: TRBJ2-3; D gene: .; clone size: .; V gene: TRBV11-2; CDR3 protein: CASSSGQQQYTDTQYF; CDR3 DNA: TGTGCCAGCAGCTCGGGACAACAGCAATACACAGATACGCAGTATTTT
J gene: TRBJ2-7; D gene: TRBD1; clone size: .; V gene: TRBV9; CDR3 protein: CASTPYQGAPGEQYF; CDR3 DNA: TGTGCCAGCACCCCATACCAGGGGGCGCCCGGGGAGCAGTACTTC
J gene: TRBJ2-2; D gene: .; clone size: .; V gene: TRBV28; CDR3 protein: CASRSDPANTGELFF; CDR3 DNA: TGTGCCAGCAGGTCAGATCCCGCGAACACCGGGGAGCTGTTTTTT
J gene: TRBJ2-5; D gene: TRBD2; clone size: .; V gene: TRBV4-2; CDR3 protein: CASSQGWGLAGIYEETQYF; CDR3 DNA: TGTGCCAGCAGCCAAGGGTGGGGACTAGCGGGGATCTACGAGGAGACCCAGTACTTC